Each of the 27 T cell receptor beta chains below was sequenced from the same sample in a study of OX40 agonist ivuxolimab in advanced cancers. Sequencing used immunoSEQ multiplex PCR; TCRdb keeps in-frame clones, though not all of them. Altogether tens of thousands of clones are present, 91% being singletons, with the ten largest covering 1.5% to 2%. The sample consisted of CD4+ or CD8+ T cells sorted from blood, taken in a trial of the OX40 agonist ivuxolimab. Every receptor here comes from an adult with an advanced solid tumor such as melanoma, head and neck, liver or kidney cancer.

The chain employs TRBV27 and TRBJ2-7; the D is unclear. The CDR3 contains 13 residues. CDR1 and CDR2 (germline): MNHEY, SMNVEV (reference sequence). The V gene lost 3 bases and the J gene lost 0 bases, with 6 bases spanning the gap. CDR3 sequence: CASSFLSSYEQYF. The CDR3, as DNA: TGTGCCAGCAGTTTCCTAAGCTCCTACGAGCAGTACTTC.

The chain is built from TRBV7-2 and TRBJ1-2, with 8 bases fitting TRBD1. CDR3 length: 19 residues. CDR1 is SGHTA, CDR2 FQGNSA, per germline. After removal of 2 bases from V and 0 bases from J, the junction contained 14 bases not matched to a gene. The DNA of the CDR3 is TGTGCCAGCAGCTTATCCCCACTTGGACAGGGAGCGACTAACTATGGCTACACCTTC. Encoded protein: CASSLSPLGQGATNYGYTF. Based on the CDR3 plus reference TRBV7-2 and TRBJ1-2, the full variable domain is GAGVSQSPSNKVTEKGKDVELRCDPISGHTALYWYRQSLGQGLEFLIYFQGNSAPDKSGLPSDRFSAERTGGSVSTLTIQRTQQEDSAVYLCASSLSPLGQGATNYGYTFGSGTRLTVV.

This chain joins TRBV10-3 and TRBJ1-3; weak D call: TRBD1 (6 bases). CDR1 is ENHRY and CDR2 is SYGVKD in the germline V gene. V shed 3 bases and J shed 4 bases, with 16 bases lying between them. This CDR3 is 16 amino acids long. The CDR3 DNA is TGTGCCATCAGTGACTCGCCGGGACAACTCGGAAACACCATATATTTT. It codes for CAISDSPGQLGNTIYF.

The CDR3 loop reads CASSFRDGSRILAKNIQYF. The CDR3 region has the DNA TGTGCCAGCAGTTTCCGGGACGGAAGCCGAATTCTAGCCAAAAACATTCAGTACTTC. The V gene is TRBV27, the J gene TRBJ2-4, with D perhaps being TRBD1 or TRBD2 (5 bases each). V lost 3 bases and J lost 0, with 21 bases in between. The germline gives CDR1 MNHEY, CDR2 SMNVEV (reference sequence). There are 19 residues in the CDR3.

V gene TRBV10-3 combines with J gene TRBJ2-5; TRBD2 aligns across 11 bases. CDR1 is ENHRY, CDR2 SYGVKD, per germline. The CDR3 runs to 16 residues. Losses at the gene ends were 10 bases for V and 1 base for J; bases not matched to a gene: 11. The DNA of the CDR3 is TGTGCCAGCTCGGGCGCCGGGACTAGCGGCCAAGAGACCCAGTACTTC. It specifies CASSGAGTSGQETQYF.

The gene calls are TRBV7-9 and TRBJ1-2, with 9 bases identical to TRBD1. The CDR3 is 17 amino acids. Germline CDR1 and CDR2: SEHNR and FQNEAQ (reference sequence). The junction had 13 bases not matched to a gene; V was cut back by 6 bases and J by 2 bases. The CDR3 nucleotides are TGTGCCAGCAGACCCCCCCGGGAGACAGGGGGGAACTATGGCTACACCTTC. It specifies CASRPPRETGGNYGYTF.

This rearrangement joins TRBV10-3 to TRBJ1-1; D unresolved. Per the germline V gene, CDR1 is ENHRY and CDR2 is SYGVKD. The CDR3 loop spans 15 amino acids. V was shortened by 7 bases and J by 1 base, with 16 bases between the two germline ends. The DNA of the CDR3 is TGTGCCATCACAGCAGTGTTAGGCGGGAACACTGAAGCTTTCTTT. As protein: CAITAVLGGNTEAFF.

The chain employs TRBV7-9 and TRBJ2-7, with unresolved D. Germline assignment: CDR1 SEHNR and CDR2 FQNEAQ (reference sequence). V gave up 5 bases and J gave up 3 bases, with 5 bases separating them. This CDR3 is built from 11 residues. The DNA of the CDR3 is TGTGCCAGCAGCCGTCTCTACGAGCAGTACTTC. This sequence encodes CASSRLYEQYF.

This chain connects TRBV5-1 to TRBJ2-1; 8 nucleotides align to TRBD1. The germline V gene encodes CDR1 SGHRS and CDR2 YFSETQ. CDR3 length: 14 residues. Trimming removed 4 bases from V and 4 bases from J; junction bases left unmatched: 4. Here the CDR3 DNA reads TGCGCCAGCAGCCAGGGACAGGTGTACAATGAGCAGTTCTTC. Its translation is CASSQGQVYNEQFF.

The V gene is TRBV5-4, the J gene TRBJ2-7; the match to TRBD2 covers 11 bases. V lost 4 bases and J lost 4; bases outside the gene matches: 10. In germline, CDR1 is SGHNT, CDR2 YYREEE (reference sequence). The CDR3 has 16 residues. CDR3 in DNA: TGTGCCAGCAGCGCGGCCACTAGCGGGAGTGGATACGAGCAGTACTTC. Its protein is CASSAATSGSGYEQYF.

CDR3 residues: CASSSSGRPFF. The CDR3 DNA reads as TGTGCCAGCAGCTCCAGCGGGAGGCCGTTCTTC. This chain links TRBV7-9 with TRBJ2-1; 9 positions match TRBD2. Germline CDR1 SEHNR, CDR2 FQNEAQ (reference sequence). J lost 15 bases, V lost 4 bases, and 4 bases had no gene match. The CDR3 loop spans 11 amino acids.

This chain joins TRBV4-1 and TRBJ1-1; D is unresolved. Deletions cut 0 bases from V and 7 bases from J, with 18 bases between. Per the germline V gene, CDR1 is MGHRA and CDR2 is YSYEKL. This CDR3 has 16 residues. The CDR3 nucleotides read TGCGCCAGCAGCCAAGAGGTTGGCCGGTTAGGAGGTGAAGCTTTCTTT. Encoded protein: CASSQEVGRLGGEAFF.

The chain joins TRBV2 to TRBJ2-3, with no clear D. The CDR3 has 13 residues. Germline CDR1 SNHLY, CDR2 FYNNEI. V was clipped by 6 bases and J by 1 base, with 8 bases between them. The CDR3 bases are TGTGCCAGCAGGCGACTCGGCACAGATACGCAGTATTTT. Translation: CASRRLGTDTQYF.

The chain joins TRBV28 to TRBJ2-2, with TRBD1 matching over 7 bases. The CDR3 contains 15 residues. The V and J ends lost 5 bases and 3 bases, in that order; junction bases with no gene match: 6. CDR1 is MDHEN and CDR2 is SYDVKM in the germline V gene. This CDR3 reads CASSQGGLDTGELFF. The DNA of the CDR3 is TGTGCCAGCAGTCAAGGGGGCCTCGACACCGGGGAGCTGTTTTTT.

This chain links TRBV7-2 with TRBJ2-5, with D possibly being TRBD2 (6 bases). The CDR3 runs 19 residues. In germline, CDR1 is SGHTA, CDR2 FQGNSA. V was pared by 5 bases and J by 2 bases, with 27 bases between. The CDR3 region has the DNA TGTGCCAGCAGCATAAACGTTATGGTAGCGGAGAAATCACAAGAGACCCAGTACTTC. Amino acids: CASSINVMVAEKSQETQYF.

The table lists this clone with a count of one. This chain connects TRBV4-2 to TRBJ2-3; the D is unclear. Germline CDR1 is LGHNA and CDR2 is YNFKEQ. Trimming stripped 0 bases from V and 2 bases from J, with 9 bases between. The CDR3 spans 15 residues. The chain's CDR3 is CASSQDPIATDTQYF. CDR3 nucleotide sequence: TGTGCCAGCAGCCAAGATCCCATTGCCACAGATACGCAGTATTTT.

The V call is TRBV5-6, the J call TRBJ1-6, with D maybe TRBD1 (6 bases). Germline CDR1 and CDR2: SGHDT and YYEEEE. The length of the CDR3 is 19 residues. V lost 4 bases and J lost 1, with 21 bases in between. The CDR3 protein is CASSPRRGAINSYNSPLHF. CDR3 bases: TGTGCCAGCAGCCCCCGGAGGGGGGCGATTAATTCCTATAATTCACCCCTCCACTTT.

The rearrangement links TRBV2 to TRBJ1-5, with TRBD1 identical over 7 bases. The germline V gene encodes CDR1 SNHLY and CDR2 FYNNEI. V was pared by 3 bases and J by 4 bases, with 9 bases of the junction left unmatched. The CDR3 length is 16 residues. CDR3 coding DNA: TGTGCCAGCAGTGATCGGACAGGAGGGGGGAATCAGCCCCAGCATTTT. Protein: CASSDRTGGGNQPQHF.

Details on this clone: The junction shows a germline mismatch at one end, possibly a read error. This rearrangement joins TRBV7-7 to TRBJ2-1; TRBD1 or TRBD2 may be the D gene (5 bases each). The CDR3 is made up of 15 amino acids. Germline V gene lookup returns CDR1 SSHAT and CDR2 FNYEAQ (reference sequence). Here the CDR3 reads CASSVGTGTGNEQFF. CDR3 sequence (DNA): TGTGCTAGCAGTGTGGGGACCGGAACCGGGAATGAGCAGTTCTTC.

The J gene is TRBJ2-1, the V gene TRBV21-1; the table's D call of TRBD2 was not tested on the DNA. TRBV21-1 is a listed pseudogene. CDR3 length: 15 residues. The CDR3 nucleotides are TGTGCCAGCAGCAAAGGGGGGGAGCACGGCAATGAGCAGTTCTTC. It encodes CASSKGGEHGNEQFF.

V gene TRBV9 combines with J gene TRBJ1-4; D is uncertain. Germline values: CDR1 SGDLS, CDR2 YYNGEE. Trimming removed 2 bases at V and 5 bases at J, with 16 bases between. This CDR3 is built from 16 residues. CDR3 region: CASSVESGGGNEKLFF. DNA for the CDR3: TGTGCCAGCAGCGTGGAGTCGGGCGGCGGGAATGAAAAACTGTTTTTT.

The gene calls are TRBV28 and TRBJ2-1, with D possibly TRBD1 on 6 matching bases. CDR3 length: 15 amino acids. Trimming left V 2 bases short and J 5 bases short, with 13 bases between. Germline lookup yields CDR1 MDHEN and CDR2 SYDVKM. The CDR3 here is CASSLGGRLNNEQFF. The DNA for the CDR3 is TGTGCCAGCAGTTTAGGGGGCAGGCTTAACAATGAGCAGTTCTTC.

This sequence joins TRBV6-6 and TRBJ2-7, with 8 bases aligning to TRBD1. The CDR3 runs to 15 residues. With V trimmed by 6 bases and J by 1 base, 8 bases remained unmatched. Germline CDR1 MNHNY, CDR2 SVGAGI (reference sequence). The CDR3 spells CASSQTGGPSYEQYF. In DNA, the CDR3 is TGTGCCAGCAGCCAAACAGGGGGTCCGTCCTACGAGCAGTACTTC.

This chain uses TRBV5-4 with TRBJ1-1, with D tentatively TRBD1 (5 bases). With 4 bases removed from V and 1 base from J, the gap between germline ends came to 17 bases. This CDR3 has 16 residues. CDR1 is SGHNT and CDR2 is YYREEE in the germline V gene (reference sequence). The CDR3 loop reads CASSPGDLWGNTEAFF. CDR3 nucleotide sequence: TGTGCCAGCAGCCCCGGGGACCTCTGGGGGAACACTGAAGCTTTCTTT.

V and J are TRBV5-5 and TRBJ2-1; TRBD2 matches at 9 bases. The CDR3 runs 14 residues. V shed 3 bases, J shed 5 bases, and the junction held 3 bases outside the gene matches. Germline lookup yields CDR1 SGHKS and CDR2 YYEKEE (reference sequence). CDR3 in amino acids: CASSWGLADNEQFF. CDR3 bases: TGTGCCAGCAGCTGGGGACTAGCAGACAATGAGCAGTTCTTC.

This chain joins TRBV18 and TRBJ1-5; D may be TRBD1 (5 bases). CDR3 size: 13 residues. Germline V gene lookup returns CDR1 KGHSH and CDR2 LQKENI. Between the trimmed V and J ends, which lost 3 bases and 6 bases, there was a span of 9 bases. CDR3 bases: TGTGCCAGCTCACCGGGGGGTCCTCAGCCCCAGCATTTT. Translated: CASSPGGPQPQHF. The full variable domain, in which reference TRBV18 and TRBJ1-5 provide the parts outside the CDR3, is NAGVMQNPRHLVRRRGQEARLRCSPMKGHSHVYWYRQLPEEGLKFMVYLQKENIIDESGMPKERFSAEFPKEGPSILRIQQVVRGDSAAYFCASSPGGPQPQHFGDGTRLSIL.

DNA for the CDR3: TGTGCCATCCAAGCAGGGGCCCCAGAAACTGAAGCTTTCTTT. Amino acid sequence: CAIQAGAPETEAFF. The rearrangement uses TRBV6-1 and TRBJ1-1; possibly TRBD1 for D (6 bases). This CDR3 contains 14 residues. The germline V gene encodes CDR1 MNHNS and CDR2 SASEGT. V was trimmed by 10 bases and J by 5 bases, leaving 20 bases between them.